These T cell receptor beta chains were read from a single sample in a study of multiple sclerosis patients with progressive multifocal leukoencephalopathy. TCRdb's copy holds only in-frame clones and misses some; the assay was immunoSEQ multiplex PCR. Among roughly 28,000 clones, about 88% were seen once, and the ten largest hold 1.1%. Sequencing was done on a sample of PBMCs. All receptors come from a human donor with multiple sclerosis. CDR3s include the opening cysteine and the closing phenylalanine or tryptophan. Each record gives: J gene, V gene, CDR3 protein.

TRBJ2-1	TRBV11-1	CASSTGLAGAGEQFF
TRBJ1-2	TRBV5-6	CASSLGDRDYGYTF
TRBJ2-3	TRBV9	CASSVRGSSTDTQYF
TRBJ2-7	TRBV2	CARQGLGYEQYF
TRBJ1-2	TRBV27	CASSLGNRGYGYTF
TRBJ1-2	TRBV14	CASSQDRKGPQGYTF
TRBJ1-2	TRBV5-4	CASSQTEQDYTF
TRBJ1-4	TRBV6-6	CASSYLAGSTNEKLFF
TRBJ2-3	TRBV5-4	CASSGGSSTDTQYF
TRBJ2-7	TRBV1	CTSSRDITGGSYEQYF
TRBJ2-1	TRBV7-9	CASSASGGARNEQFF
TRBJ1-2	TRBV28	CASKGGPRDYGYTF
TRBJ1-1	TRBV4-1	CASSSVQGGNTEAFF
TRBJ1-1	TRBV7-9	CASSPDRATEAFF
TRBJ2-1	TRBV7-2	CASSRSGGARNEQFF
TRBJ1-2	TRBV5-5	CASSLEGNPYGYTF
TRBJ1-4	TRBV5-1	CASSPAGATNEKLFF
TRBJ1-2	TRBV5-4	CASSLGTANYGYTF
TRBJ1-5	TRBV28	CASRLTWDRVGQPQHF
TRBJ2-7	TRBV6-6	CASRQGQGSSYEQYF
TRBJ2-7	TRBV6-5	CASSYGTVSLYEQYF
TRBJ2-7	TRBV28	CASTVETTRGAYEQYF
TRBJ1-2	TRBV4-1	CASSQPPGRSYGYTF
TRBJ1-2	TRBV20-1	CSAYGELGYTF
TRBJ2-5	TRBV4-3	CASSPSGGKETQYF
TRBJ2-3	TRBV10-3	CAIRSDRGRTDTQYF
TRBJ1-1	TRBV7-9	CASSLRTENTEAFF
TRBJ1-5	TRBV7-9	CASSLGAQPQHF
NA	TRBV11-2	CASSLEARSYEQYF